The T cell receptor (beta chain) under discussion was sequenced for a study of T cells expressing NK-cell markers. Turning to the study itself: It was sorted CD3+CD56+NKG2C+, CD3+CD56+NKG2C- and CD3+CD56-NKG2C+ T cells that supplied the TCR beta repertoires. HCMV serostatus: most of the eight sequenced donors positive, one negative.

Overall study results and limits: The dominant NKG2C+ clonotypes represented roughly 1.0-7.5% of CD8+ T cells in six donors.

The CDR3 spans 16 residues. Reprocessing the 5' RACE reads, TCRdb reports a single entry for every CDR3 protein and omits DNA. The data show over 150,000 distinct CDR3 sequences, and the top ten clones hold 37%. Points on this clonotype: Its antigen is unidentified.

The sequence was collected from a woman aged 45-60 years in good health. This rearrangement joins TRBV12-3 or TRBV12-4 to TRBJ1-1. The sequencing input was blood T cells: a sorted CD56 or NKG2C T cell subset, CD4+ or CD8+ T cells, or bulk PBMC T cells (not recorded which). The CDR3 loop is CASSLVTVPRNTEAFF.